The T cell receptor beta chain under discussion was sequenced for a study of breast tumors, draining lymph nodes, adjacent tissues (dated by TCRdb to the mid-2010s). Regarding the complete study: TCR beta repertoires were compared across tumor, adjacent nontumor tissue and axillary lymph nodes obtained from breast cancer patients. The study was designed to assess the relationships and possible T-cell exchange between tumor, surrounding tissue and draining lymph node repertoires in human breast cancer. The investigation overall reported the following: The data were considered consistent with most tumor T cells being derived from the lymph node and subsequently expanding within tumor tissue. The study presented the conclusion that tumor T cells originate in lymph nodes as consistent with a hypothesis, not as something directly demonstrated. The similarity between tumor and nontumor tissue repertoires was significantly greater in luminal-like breast cancer than in basal-like breast cancer. T-cell repertoire diversity in tumors was found to be lower than in lymph nodes but higher than in nontumor tissue, and preferential V and J gene usage was observed.

TCRdb lists the instrument as Illumina HiSeq 2000. Multiplex PCR amplification was used to generate the TCR beta chain libraries. The amplified TCR beta chain products were analyzed by high-throughput sequencing. TCRdb took the public reads, trimmed them with fastp at Q25, ran MiXCR for clone calling and kept in-frame beta chains. Duplicate CDR3 protein sequences are folded into a single record with the most common DNA and genes. Recorded for this sample are about 21,000 distinct CDR3 sequences; 41% of them occurred a single time. Clones ranked in the top ten supply roughly 25% of the sample. This clonotype was seen many times. It lacks a known antigen. Base qualities are not recorded, but no much larger clone differs from it by a single base. Per the germline V gene (reference sequence), SEHNR is the CDR1 and FQNEAQ is the CDR2. V and J lose 1 base and 0 bases, and a span of 22 bases separates them. The CDR3 goes from the cysteine to the phenylalanine over 20 residues. The DNA shown is the 60-base CDR3, in frame from base 1.

The receptor comes from a female donor with breast cancer. Some clones in this sample may be carry-over from other donors' samples. This sequence uses TRBV7-9 and TRBJ2-4; matching of 5 bases hints at TRBD2 as the D gene. Material for sequencing was breast tumor tissue. The base sequence is TGTGCCAGCAGCTTAGTCAGTCGGGATAGAGTGGTGGTAGCCAAAAACATTCAGTACTTC. Translation gives CASSLVSRDRVVVAKNIQYF.